This T cell receptor beta chain originates from a study of regulatory T cells in long-lasting Graves disease. In this sample, this clonotype turned up many times. V was cut by 1 base and J by 0 bases, with 9 bases left in between. The CDR3 spans 15 residues. The germline V gene encodes CDR1 LGHDT and CDR2 YNNKEL (reference sequence). Indicated time point: newly diagnosed GD, antithyroid drugs for less than 3 months. PBMCs provided the RNA from which the TCR library was made. HTBI primers from iRepertoire and Arm-PCR of CDR3 regions yielded the TCR beta libraries. TCRdb called the multiplex PCR reads again in MiXCR, with one record for every CDR3 protein. The sample comprises approximately 350,000 distinct CDR3 sequences, 15% to 20% of which are singletons, and 20% rests with the top ten. A further study also used this sample, focusing on T cells in Graves' hyperthyroidism and ophthalmopathy.

This clonotype originated in a young woman with Graves disease. The chain joins TRBV3-1 to TRBJ1-1; D unclear. Here the sequenced sample was peripheral blood mononuclear cells (PBMCs), taken at new diagnosis, from a patient treated with antithyroid drugs. The CDR3 nucleotides are TGTGCCAGCAGCCAAGTAAGAGTCTTGAACACTGAAGCTTTCTTT. The encoded protein is CASSQVRVLNTEAFF.